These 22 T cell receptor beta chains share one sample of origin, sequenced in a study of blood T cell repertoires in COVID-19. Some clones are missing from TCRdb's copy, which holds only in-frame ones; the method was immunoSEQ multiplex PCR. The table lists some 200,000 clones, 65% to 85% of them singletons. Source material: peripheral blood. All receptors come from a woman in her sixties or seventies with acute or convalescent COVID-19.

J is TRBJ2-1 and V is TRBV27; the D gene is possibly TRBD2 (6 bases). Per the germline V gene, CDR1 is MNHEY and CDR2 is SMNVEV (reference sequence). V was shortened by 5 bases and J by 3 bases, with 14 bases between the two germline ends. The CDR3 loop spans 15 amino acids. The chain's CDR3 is CASSRGTPDYNEQFF. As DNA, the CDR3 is TGTGCCAGCAGTCGTGGGACTCCGGACTACAATGAGCAGTTCTTC.

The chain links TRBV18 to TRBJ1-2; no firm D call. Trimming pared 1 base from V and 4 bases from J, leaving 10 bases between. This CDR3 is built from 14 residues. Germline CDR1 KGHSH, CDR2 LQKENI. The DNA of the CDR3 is TGTGCCAGCTCACCACATCCAGGAACCTATGGCTACACCTTC. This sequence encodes CASSPHPGTYGYTF.

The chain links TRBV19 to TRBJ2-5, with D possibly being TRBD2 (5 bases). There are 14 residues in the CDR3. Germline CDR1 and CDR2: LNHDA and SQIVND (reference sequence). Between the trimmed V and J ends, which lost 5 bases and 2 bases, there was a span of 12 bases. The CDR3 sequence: CASSRGLFQETQYF. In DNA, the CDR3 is TGTGCCAGTAGTCGGGGATTGTTTCAAGAGACCCAGTACTTC.

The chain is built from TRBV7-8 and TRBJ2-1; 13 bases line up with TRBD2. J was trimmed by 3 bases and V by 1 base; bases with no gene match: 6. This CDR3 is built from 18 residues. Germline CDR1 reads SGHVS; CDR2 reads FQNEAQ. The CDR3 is CASSLGTSGGANYNEQFF. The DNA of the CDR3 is TGTGCCAGCAGCTTAGGCACTAGCGGGGGGGCCAACTACAATGAGCAGTTCTTC. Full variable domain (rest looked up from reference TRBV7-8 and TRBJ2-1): GAGVSQSPRYKVAKRGQDVALRCDPISGHVSLFWYQQALGQGPEFLTYFQNEAQLDKSGLPSDRFFAERPEGSVSTLKIQRTQQEDSAVYLCASSLGTSGGANYNEQFFGPGTRLTVL.

CDR3 sequence: CASSSFTGELFF. The DNA for the CDR3 is TGTGCCAGCAGCTCCTTCACCGGGGAGCTGTTTTTT. This chain connects TRBV9 to TRBJ2-2; D is unclear. Germline CDR1 is SGDLS and CDR2 is YYNGEE. The CDR3 has 12 residues. The V end lost 4 bases, the J end lost 4 bases, and 5 bases lay between the germline ends.

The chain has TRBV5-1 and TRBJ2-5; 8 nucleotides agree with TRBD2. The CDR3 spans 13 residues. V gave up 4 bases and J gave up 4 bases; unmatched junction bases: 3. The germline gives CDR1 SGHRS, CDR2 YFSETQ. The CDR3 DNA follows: TGCGCCAGCAGCCTCGGGGGGGCAGAGACCCAGTACTTC. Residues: CASSLGGAETQYF.

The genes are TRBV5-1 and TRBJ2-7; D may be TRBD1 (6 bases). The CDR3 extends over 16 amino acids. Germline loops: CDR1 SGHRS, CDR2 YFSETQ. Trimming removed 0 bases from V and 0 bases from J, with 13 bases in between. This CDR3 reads CASSLDGGPSSYEQYF. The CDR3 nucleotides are TGCGCCAGCAGCTTGGATGGGGGCCCAAGCTCCTACGAGCAGTACTTC.

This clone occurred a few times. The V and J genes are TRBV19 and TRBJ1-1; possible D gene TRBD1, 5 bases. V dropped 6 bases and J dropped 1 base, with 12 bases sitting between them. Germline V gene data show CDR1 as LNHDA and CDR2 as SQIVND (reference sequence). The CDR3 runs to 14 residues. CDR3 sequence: CASRPQGTNTEAFF. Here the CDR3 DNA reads TGTGCCAGTAGACCCCAGGGCACGAACACTGAAGCTTTCTTT.

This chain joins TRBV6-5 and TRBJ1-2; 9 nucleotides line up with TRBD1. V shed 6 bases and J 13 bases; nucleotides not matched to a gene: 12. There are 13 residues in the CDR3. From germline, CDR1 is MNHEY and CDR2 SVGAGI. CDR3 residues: CASRLPGQGSPTF. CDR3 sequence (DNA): TGTGCCAGCAGATTACCGGGACAGGGTTCACCCACCTTC.

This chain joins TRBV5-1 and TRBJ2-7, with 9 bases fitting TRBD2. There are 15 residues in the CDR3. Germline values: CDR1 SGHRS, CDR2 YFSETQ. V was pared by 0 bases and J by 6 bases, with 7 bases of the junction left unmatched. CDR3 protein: CASSLGGGAQSEQYF. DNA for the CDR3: TGCGCCAGCAGCTTGGGCGGGGGGGCTCAAAGCGAGCAGTACTTC.

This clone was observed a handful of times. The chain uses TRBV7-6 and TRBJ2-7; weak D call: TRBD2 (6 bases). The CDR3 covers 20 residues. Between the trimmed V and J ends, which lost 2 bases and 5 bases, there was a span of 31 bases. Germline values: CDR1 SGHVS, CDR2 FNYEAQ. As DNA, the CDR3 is TGTGCCAGCAGCTTATACGGGCCCCCTGGGGGGAGTTTTTATGTGAACGAGCAGTACTTC. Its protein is CASSLYGPPGGSFYVNEQYF.

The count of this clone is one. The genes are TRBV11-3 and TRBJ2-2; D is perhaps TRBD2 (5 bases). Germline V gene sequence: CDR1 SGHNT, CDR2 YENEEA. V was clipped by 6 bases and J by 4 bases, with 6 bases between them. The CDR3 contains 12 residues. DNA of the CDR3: TGTGCCAGCAGGAGGGCCACCGGGGAGCTGTTTTTT. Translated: CASRRATGELFF.

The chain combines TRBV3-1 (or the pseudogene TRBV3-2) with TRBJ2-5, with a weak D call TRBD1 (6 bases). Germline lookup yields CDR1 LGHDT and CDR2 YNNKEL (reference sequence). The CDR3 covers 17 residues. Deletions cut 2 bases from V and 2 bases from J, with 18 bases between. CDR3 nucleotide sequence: TGTGCCAGCAGCCAACATTTTCGGAGACAGGATCAAGAGACCCAGTACTTC. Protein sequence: CASSQHFRRQDQETQYF.

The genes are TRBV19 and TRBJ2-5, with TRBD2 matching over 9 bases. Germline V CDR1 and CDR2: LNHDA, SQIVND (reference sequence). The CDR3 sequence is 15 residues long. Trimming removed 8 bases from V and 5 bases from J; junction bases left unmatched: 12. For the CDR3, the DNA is TGTGCCAGTGGGGCGACTAGCGGACTTCGGGAGACCCAGTACTTC. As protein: CASGATSGLRETQYF.

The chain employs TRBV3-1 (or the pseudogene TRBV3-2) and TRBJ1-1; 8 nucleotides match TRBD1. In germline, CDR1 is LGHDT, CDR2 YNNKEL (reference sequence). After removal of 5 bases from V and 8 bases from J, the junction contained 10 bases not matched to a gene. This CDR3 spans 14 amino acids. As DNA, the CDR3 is TGTGCCAGCAGCTTTCAGGGGGCAGGGAGGGAAGCTTTCTTT. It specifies CASSFQGAGREAFF.

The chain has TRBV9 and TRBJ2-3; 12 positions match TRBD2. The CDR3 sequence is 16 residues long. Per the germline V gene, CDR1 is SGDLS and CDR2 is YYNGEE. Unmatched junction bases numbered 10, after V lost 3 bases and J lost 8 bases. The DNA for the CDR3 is TGTGCCAGCAGCGAACTAGCGGGGGGCTCCCCAGTTACGCAGTATTTT. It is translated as CASSELAGGSPVTQYF.

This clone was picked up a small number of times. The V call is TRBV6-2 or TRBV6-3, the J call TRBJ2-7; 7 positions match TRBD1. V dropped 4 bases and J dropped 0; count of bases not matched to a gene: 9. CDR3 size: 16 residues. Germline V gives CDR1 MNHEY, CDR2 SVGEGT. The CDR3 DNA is TGTGCCAGCAGTTCTAGAACAGGGGTGATCTCCTACGAGCAGTACTTC. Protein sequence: CASSSRTGVISYEQYF.

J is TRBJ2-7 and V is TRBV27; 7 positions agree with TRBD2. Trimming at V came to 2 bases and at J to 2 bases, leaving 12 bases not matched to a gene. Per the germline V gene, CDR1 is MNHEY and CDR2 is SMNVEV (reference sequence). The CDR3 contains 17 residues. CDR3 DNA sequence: TGTGCCAGCAGTTTAGCCCAGCGGGGCCCCAACACCTACGAGCAGTACTTC. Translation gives CASSLAQRGPNTYEQYF.

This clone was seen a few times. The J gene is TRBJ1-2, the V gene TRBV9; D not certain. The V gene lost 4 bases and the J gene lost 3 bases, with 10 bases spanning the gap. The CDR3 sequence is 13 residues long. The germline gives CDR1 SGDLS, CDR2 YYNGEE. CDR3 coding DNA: TGTGCCAGCAGCTCAACAGCATACTATGGCTACACCTTC. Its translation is CASSSTAYYGYTF. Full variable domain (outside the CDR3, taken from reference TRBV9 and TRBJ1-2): DSGVTQTPKHLITATGQRVTLRCSPRSGDLSVYWYQQSLDQGLQFLIQYYNGEERAKGNILERFSAQQFPDLHSELNLSSLELGDSALYFCASSSTAYYGYTFGSGTRLTVV.

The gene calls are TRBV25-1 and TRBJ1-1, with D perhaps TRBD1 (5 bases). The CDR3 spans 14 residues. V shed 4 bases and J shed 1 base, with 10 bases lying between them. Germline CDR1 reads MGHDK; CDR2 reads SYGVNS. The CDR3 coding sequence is TGTGCCAGCAGTGCCGGACACGCGAACACTGAAGCTTTCTTT. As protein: CASSAGHANTEAFF.

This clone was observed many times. In nucleotides, the CDR3 is TGTGCCAGCAGCAATCGACAGGGTGATAGAAAGGGGATTTCCTACGAGCAGTACTTC. Translation: CASSNRQGDRKGISYEQYF. This sequence joins TRBV7-3 and TRBJ2-7; 7 bases are a match to TRBD1. The germline V gene encodes CDR1 SGHTA and CDR2 FQGTGA. This CDR3 is 19 amino acids long. V shed 5 bases and J 1 base; nucleotides not matched to a gene: 20.

CDR3 in amino acids: CASSASGDGELFF. In DNA form, the CDR3 reads TGTGCCAGCAGCGCCAGCGGAGACGGGGAGCTGTTTTTT. This chain links TRBV9 with TRBJ2-2; perhaps TRBD2 as D (5 bases). Trimming removed 3 bases from V and 7 bases from J, with 10 bases in between. This CDR3 is built from 13 residues. Germline V gene data show CDR1 as SGDLS and CDR2 as YYNGEE.